One sample yielded the 6 T cell receptor beta chains listed below, sequenced in a study of shared clonotypes between healthy human individuals. Sequencing was performed with immunoSEQ multiplex PCR; in TCRdb, only in-frame clones are kept and a portion is missing. Of around 2,000,000 clones detected, around 95% appear once; the ten largest clones hold 0.13%. The source material was naive CD4+ T cells sorted from blood. As for subset: CD45RA+ positively selected. The origin of the receptors is a young man in good health.

The CDR3 spells CASSEGQGSNTGELFF. In DNA form, the CDR3 reads TGTGCCAGCAGTGAGGGACAGGGCTCAAACACCGGGGAGCTGTTTTTT. This sequence joins TRBV2 and TRBJ2-2; 9 bases fit TRBD1. Trimming at V came to 3 bases and at J to 2 bases, leaving 4 bases not matched to a gene. Germline CDR1 SNHLY, CDR2 FYNNEI. The CDR3 runs 16 residues.

The chain links TRBV5-1 to TRBJ1-6; D ambiguous. V lost 6 bases, J lost 0 bases, and 16 bases lay in between. The length of the CDR3 is 17 residues. Germline lookup yields CDR1 SGHRS and CDR2 YFSETQ. As DNA, the CDR3 is TGCGCCAGCAAACGGGATCTGAGGAGCTCCTATAATTCACCCCTCCACTTT. The encoded protein is CASKRDLRSSYNSPLHF. The full variable domain, its missing parts supplied by reference TRBV5-1 and TRBJ1-6, is KAGVTQTPRYLIKTRGQQVTLSCSPISGHRSVSWYQQTPGQGLQFLFEYFSETQRNKGNFPGRFSGRQFSNSRSEMNVSTLELGDSALYLCASKRDLRSSYNSPLHFGNGTRLTVT.

J is TRBJ2-1 and V is TRBV5-6; 11 nucleotides agree with TRBD2. Unmatched junction bases numbered 14, after V lost 4 bases and J lost 8 bases. The CDR3 has 17 residues. Germline V CDR1 and CDR2: SGHDT, YYEEEE. CDR3 region: CASSPRSVSGRAYEQFF. The CDR3 DNA sequence: TGTGCCAGCAGCCCCCGCTCCGTTAGCGGGAGGGCCTATGAGCAGTTCTTC.

The chain carries TRBV30 and TRBJ1-4, with 10 nucleotides matching TRBD1. Trimming cost V 2 bases and J 2 bases; bases outside gene matches: 5. The CDR3 is 16 residues long. The germline gives CDR1 GTSNPN, CDR2 SVGIG (reference sequence). CDR3: CAWSSWDRGTNEKLFF. The CDR3 DNA sequence: TGTGCCTGGAGTTCATGGGACAGGGGTACTAATGAAAAACTGTTTTTT.

The chain uses TRBV18 and TRBJ2-7, with 11 nucleotides matching TRBD1. Germline assignment: CDR1 KGHSH and CDR2 LQKENI. Losses at the gene ends were 5 bases for V and 2 bases for J; bases not matched to a gene: 5. This CDR3 comprises 15 residues. CDR3 DNA: TGTGCCAGCTCAGGGACAGGGGGGTCTCCCTACGAGCAGTACTTC. Translation: CASSGTGGSPYEQYF. The full variable domain, completed using reference TRBV18 and TRBJ2-7, is NAGVMQNPRHLVRRRGQEARLRCSPMKGHSHVYWYRQLPEEGLKFMVYLQKENIIDESGMPKERFSAEFPKEGPSILRIQQVVRGDSAAYFCASSGTGGSPYEQYFGPGTRLTVT.

The chain has TRBV9 and TRBJ2-2; D uncertain. CDR1 is SGDLS, CDR2 YYNGEE, per germline. CDR3 length equals 13 residues. Trimming cost V 4 bases and J 2 bases, with 6 bases left between them. DNA for the CDR3: TGTGCCAGCAGCAATTCCAACACCGGGGAGCTGTTTTTT. Its protein product is CASSNSNTGELFF. The entire variable domain, with the rest obtained from reference TRBV9 and TRBJ2-2, is as follows: DSGVTQTPKHLITATGQRVTLRCSPRSGDLSVYWYQQSLDQGLQFLIQYYNGEERAKGNILERFSAQQFPDLHSELNLSSLELGDSALYFCASSNSNTGELFFGEGSRLTVL.